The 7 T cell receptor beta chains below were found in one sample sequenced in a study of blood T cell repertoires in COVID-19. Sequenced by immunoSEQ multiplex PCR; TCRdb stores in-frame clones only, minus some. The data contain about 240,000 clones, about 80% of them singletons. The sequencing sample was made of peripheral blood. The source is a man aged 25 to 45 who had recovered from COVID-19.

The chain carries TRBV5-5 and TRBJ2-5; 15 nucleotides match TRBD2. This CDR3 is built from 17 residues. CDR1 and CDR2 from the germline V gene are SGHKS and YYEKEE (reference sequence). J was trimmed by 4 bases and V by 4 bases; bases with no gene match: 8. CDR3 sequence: CASSTGLAGGLGETQYF. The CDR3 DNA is TGTGCCAGCAGCACCGGACTAGCGGGGGGGCTGGGAGAGACCCAGTACTTC.

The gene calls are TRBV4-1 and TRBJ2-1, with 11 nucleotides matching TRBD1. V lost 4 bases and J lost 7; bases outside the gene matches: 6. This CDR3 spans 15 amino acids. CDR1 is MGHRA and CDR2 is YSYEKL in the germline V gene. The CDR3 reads CASSLGTGGRNEQFF. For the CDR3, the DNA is TGCGCCAGCAGCCTTGGGACAGGGGGTAGAAATGAGCAGTTCTTC.

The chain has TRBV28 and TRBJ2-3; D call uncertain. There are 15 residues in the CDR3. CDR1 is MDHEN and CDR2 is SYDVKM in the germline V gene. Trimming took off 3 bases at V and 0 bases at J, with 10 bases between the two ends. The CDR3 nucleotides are TGTGCCAGCAGTTTGTTTCTACTAAGCACAGATACGCAGTATTTT. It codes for CASSLFLLSTDTQYF. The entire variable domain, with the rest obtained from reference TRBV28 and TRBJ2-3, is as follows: DVKVTQSSRYLVKRTGEKVFLECVQDMDHENMFWYRQDPGLGLRLIYFSYDVKMKEKGDIPEGYSVSREKKERFSLILESASTNQTSMYLCASSLFLLSTDTQYFGPGTRLTVL.

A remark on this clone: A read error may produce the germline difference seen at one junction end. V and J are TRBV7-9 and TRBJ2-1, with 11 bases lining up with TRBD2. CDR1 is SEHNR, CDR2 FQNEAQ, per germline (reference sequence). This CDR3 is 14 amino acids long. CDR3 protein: CASTLAGGPNEQFF. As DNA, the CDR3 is TGTGCCAGCACCTTAGCGGGGGGGCCCAATGAGCAGTTCTTC.

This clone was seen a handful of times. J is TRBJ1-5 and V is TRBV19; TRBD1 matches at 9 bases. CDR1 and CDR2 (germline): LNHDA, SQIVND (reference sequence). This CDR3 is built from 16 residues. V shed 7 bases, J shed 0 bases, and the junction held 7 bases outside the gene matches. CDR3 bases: TGTGCCAGTATTCCGACAGGGGGATTTAGCAATCAGCCCCAGCATTTT. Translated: CASIPTGGFSNQPQHF.

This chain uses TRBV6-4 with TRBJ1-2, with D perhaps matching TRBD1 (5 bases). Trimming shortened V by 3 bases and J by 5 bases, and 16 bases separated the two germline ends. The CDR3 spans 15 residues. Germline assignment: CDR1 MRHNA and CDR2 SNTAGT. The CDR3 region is CASSERAGEGYGYTF. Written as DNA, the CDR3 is TGTGCCAGCAGTGAACGAGCGGGGGAAGGGTATGGCTACACCTTC.

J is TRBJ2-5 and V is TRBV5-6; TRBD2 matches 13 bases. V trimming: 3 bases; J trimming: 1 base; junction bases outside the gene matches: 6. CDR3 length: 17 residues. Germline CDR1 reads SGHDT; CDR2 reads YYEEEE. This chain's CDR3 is CASSSVGLAGPQETQYF. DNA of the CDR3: TGTGCCAGCAGCTCGGTGGGACTAGCGGGGCCCCAAGAGACCCAGTACTTC.